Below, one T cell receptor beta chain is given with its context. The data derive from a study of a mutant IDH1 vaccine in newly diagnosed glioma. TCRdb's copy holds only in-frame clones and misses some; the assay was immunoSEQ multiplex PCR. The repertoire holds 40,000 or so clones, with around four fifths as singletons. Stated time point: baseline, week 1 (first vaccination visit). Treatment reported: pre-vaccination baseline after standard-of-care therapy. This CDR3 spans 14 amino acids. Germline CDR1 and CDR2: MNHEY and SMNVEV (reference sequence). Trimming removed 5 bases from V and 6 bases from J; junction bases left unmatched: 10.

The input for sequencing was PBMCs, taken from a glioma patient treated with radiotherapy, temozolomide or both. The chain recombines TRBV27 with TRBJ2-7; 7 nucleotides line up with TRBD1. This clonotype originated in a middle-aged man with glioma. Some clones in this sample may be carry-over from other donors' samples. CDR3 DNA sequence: TGTGCCAGCAGTCCCCAACAGGGGAGAGGCGAGCAGTACTTC. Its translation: CASSPQQGRGEQYF.